This T cell receptor beta chain was recorded in a study of T-cell memory formation after mild COVID-19. The study, taken as a whole, reports: The study found contracting CD4+ clones mainly in CM and EM and contracting CD8+ clones in EMRA.

The CDR3 extends over 13 amino acids. The germline V gene encodes CDR1 MNHEY and CDR2 SVGEGT. Deletions cut 8 bases from V and 1 base from J, with 11 bases between. This clonotype showed up just a few times. The antigen is not known. A single record per CDR3 protein comes from TCRdb applying MiXCR to the 5' RACE reads. In the table there are some 350,000 distinct CDR3 sequences, around a sixth of which are singletons. This chain uses TRBV6-2 or TRBV6-3 with TRBJ2-5; D remains unclear. The sequenced sample consisted of PBMCs or a T cell subset sorted from them (not recorded which). The sequence was collected from a man aged 18 to 29 who had mild COVID-19 (a few samples of this study predate the infection). Cell type and time point are not known. The CDR3 protein is CASARLRQETQYF. CDR3 DNA sequence: TGTGCCAGCGCACGTCTCCGCCAAGAGACCCAGTACTTC.